The 21 T cell receptor beta chains reported below all come from one sample, sequenced in a study of shared clonotypes between healthy human individuals. TCRdb's copy holds only in-frame clones and misses some; the assay was immunoSEQ multiplex PCR. The data contain around 1.1 million clones, 70% to 80% of them seen just once; the ten biggest clones take up roughly 0.57%. The material sequenced was memory CD4+ T cells from PBMCs. As to subset: CD45RA-negative fraction. The receptors stem from a man younger than 30 in good health. Some clones in this sample may be carry-over from other donors' samples.

The gene calls are TRBV9 and TRBJ2-1, with 15 positions matching TRBD2. The germline V gene has CDR1 SGDLS and CDR2 YYNGEE. The CDR3 length is 18 residues. Unmatched junction bases numbered 7, after V lost 2 bases and J lost 4 bases. In DNA, the CDR3 is TGTGCCAGCAGCGTCACCCCGGGACTAGCGGGAGGATACAATGAGCAGTTCTTC. Its translation: CASSVTPGLAGGYNEQFF.

A word on this clone: A read error may account for a junction end that differs from germline. V is TRBV6-4 and J is TRBJ2-6; weak D call: TRBD1 (6 bases). The CDR3 has 18 residues. Germline V gene lookup returns CDR1 MRHNA and CDR2 SNTAGT. This CDR3 is CASRDLGTFGSGANVLTF. The DNA for the CDR3 is TGTGCCAGCAGGGACTTAGGGACATTTGGCTCTGGGGCCAACGTCCTGACTTTC.

The V and J genes are TRBV5-5 and TRBJ1-4, with 8 bases matching TRBD1. With 0 bases clipped from V and 8 bases from J, the junction kept 6 bases outside the gene matches. From germline, CDR1 is SGHKS and CDR2 YYEKEE (reference sequence). This CDR3 has 15 amino acids. The CDR3 region has the DNA TGTGCCAGCAGCTTGGCCGCAGGGGGCGCGGAAAAACTGTTTTTT. Residues: CASSLAAGGAEKLFF. The entire variable domain, with the rest obtained from reference TRBV5-5 and TRBJ1-4, is as follows: DAGVTQSPTHLIKTRGQQVTLRCSPISGHKSVSWYQQVLGQGPQFIFQYYEKEERGRGNFPDRFSARQFPNYSSELNVNALLLGDSALYLCASSLAAGGAEKLFFGSGTQLSVL.

The rearrangement uses TRBV7-2 and TRBJ2-4, with a weak D call TRBD2 (5 bases). The CDR3 runs 15 residues. Germline values: CDR1 SGHTA, CDR2 FQGNSA. The V end was cut by 3 bases, the J end by 9 bases, with 18 bases between. In DNA, the CDR3 is TGTGCCAGCAGCTTCGGGAAGGCCGGCTTGGTCATTCAGTACTTC. Its translation: CASSFGKAGLVIQYF.

V usage is TRBV7-2 and J usage is TRBJ1-6; a weak D match, TRBD1 (6 bases). CDR3 length: 15 residues. Deletions cut 0 bases from V and 10 bases from J, with 13 bases between. Germline CDR1 SGHTA, CDR2 FQGNSA. CDR3 residues: CASSLAGTPGSPLHF. The CDR3 coding sequence is TGTGCCAGCAGCTTAGCAGGGACACCCGGGTCACCCCTCCACTTT.

The chain employs TRBV9 and TRBJ1-4; 9 positions match TRBD1. Trimming took 5 bases from V and 8 from J; bases not matched to a gene: 7. CDR1 and CDR2 from the germline V gene are SGDLS and YYNGEE. The CDR3 length is 14 residues. The CDR3 is CASSTGTGREKLFF. The CDR3 DNA sequence: TGTGCCAGCAGTACCGGGACAGGGAGGGAAAAACTGTTTTTT.

The V call is TRBV19, the J call TRBJ1-5; no reliable D call. With 5 bases removed from V and 5 bases from J, the gap between germline ends came to 16 bases. From germline, CDR1 is LNHDA and CDR2 SQIVND (reference sequence). The CDR3 runs 15 residues. The DNA for the CDR3 is TGTGCCAGTAGTCCCTCGGACCGGGTCCATCAGCCCCAGCATTTT. As protein: CASSPSDRVHQPQHF.

The rearrangement uses TRBV6-6 and TRBJ2-5; 7 bases agree with TRBD2. The germline V gene encodes CDR1 MNHNY and CDR2 SVGAGI (reference sequence). This CDR3 is 15 amino acids long. Trimming removed 3 bases from V and 4 bases from J; junction bases left unmatched: 8. CDR3 nucleotides: TGTGCCAGCAGTTATGGCGGTGGGAGGGGAGAGACCCAGTACTTC. This codes for CASSYGGGRGETQYF.

The chain is built from TRBV6-1 and TRBJ1-1, with TRBD1 identical over 7 bases. The J segment lost 1 base and the V segment lost 4 bases, leaving 3 bases of the junction unmatched. The CDR3 spans 14 residues. Germline lookup yields CDR1 MNHNS and CDR2 SASEGT. CDR3 coding DNA: TGTGCCAGCAGTGTGGCAGGGGGGAACACTGAAGCTTTCTTT. Amino acid sequence: CASSVAGGNTEAFF.

As for this clone: The same CDR3 is also encoded by other DNA sequences in this sample. The chain has TRBV28 and TRBJ2-7; no firm D call. Germline V gene sequence: CDR1 MDHEN, CDR2 SYDVKM. The CDR3 is made up of 12 amino acids. Trimming took 5 bases from V and 2 from J, leaving 7 bases between them. The CDR3: CASSPLAYEQYF. CDR3 nucleotides: TGTGCCAGCAGTCCCCTAGCCTACGAGCAGTACTTC.

This chain connects TRBV5-1 to TRBJ2-7, with 7 bases that match TRBD1. This CDR3 has 15 residues. V gave up 2 bases and J gave up 0 bases; unmatched junction bases: 5. Germline V gives CDR1 SGHRS, CDR2 YFSETQ. In DNA, the CDR3 is TGCGCCAGCAGCTTACAGGGGAGCCCCTCCTACGAGCAGTACTTC. It specifies CASSLQGSPSYEQYF.

At least ten counts were recorded for this clone. Other DNA sequences from this sample encode an identical CDR3 as well. The chain employs TRBV20-1 and TRBJ2-5, with D maybe TRBD1 (6 bases). Trimming left V 5 bases short and J 5 bases short, with 9 bases between. CDR3 length: 11 residues. Germline V lookup: CDR1 DFQATT, CDR2 SNEGSKA (reference sequence). CDR3 sequence: CSAAGEETQYF. The CDR3 region has the DNA TGCAGTGCTGCAGGGGAGGAGACCCAGTACTTC.

This clone was observed a single time. V gene TRBV4-1 combines with J gene TRBJ1-1; unclear D gene. Between the trimmed V and J ends, which lost 1 base and 0 bases, there was a span of 18 bases. CDR3 length equals 18 residues. Germline loops: CDR1 MGHRA, CDR2 YSYEKL. CDR3 amino acids: CASSQGVGPGRMNTEAFF. As DNA, the CDR3 is TGCGCCAGCAGCCAAGGGGTTGGTCCTGGGAGGATGAACACTGAAGCTTTCTTT.

The rearrangement uses TRBV5-1 and TRBJ1-3; D not certain. Germline CDR1 is SGHRS and CDR2 is YFSETQ. The CDR3 is 16 residues long. V dropped 0 bases and J dropped 2 bases, with 12 bases sitting between them. DNA of the CDR3: TGCGCCAGCAGCTTGGTGGCAATGGGAGCTGGAAACACCATATATTTT. It specifies CASSLVAMGAGNTIYF.

CDR3 in amino acids: CASSPVPGEQYF. CDR3 sequence (DNA): TGTGCCAGCAGCCCCGTCCCAGGGGAGCAGTACTTC. J is TRBJ2-7 and V is TRBV7-9; possibly TRBD1 for D (5 bases). Trimming cost V 5 bases and J 7 bases, with 12 bases left between them. Germline assignment: CDR1 SEHNR and CDR2 FQNEAQ (reference sequence). CDR3 size: 12 residues. The whole variable domain, remainder taken from reference TRBV7-9 and TRBJ2-7, is DTGVSQNPRHKITKRGQNVTFRCDPISEHNRLYWYRQTLGQGPEFLTYFQNEAQLEKSRLLSDRFSAERPKGSFSTLEIQRTEQGDSAMYLCASSPVPGEQYFGPGTRLTVT.

Of note for this clone: Other DNA variants within this sample encode the same CDR3. The chain employs TRBV9 and TRBJ2-1; TRBD2 matches at 8 bases. The junction had 5 bases not matched to a gene; V was cut back by 2 bases and J by 4 bases. The CDR3 is 15 residues long. Germline CDR1 SGDLS, CDR2 YYNGEE. CDR3 DNA sequence: TGTGCCAGCAGCGTCAGACTAGCGAAATACAATGAGCAGTTCTTC. Protein product: CASSVRLAKYNEQFF. The full variable domain, completed using reference TRBV9 and TRBJ2-1, is DSGVTQTPKHLITATGQRVTLRCSPRSGDLSVYWYQQSLDQGLQFLIQYYNGEERAKGNILERFSAQQFPDLHSELNLSSLELGDSALYFCASSVRLAKYNEQFFGPGTRLTVL.

The chain combines TRBV10-3 with TRBJ2-3; D unclear. Germline V lookup: CDR1 ENHRY, CDR2 SYGVKD. The CDR3 length is 11 residues. Trimming pared 4 bases from V and 6 bases from J, leaving 5 bases between. The CDR3 region is CAISGADTQYF. CDR3 in DNA: TGTGCCATCAGTGGTGCGGATACGCAGTATTTT.

The chain couples TRBV5-6 to TRBJ1-1; D is undetermined. The germline gives CDR1 SGHDT, CDR2 YYEEEE. V lost 3 bases, J lost 7 bases, and 13 bases lay in between. The CDR3 is made up of 13 amino acids. The CDR3 DNA sequence: TGTGCCAGCAGCTCCCTAGCGGGCGGTGAAGCTTTCTTT. Translating it yields CASSSLAGGEAFF.

This chain connects TRBV28 to TRBJ1-5; 7 bases agree with TRBD1. V was pared by 2 bases and J by 5 bases, with 12 bases of the junction left unmatched. The germline V gene encodes CDR1 MDHEN and CDR2 SYDVKM. The CDR3 consists of 17 residues. CDR3 loop: CASSLPGLTGKDQPQHF. In DNA, the CDR3 is TGTGCCAGCAGTTTACCGGGCCTGACAGGGAAAGATCAGCCCCAGCATTTT.

The table lists this clone with a count of one. CDR3 protein: CASSTRPRGDYEQYF. The DNA for the CDR3 is TGTGCCAGTAGTACAAGACCCAGGGGAGACTACGAGCAGTACTTC. The J gene is TRBJ2-7, the V gene TRBV19, with D perhaps matching TRBD1 (6 bases). This CDR3 is 15 amino acids long. V was shortened by 4 bases and J by 3 bases, with 16 bases between the two germline ends. Germline CDR1 LNHDA, CDR2 SQIVND (reference sequence).

The chain links TRBV4-3 to TRBJ1-2; the D is unclear. Trimming stripped 0 bases from V and 6 bases from J, with 17 bases between. CDR3 length: 16 residues. The germline gives CDR1 LGHNA, CDR2 YSLEER. CDR3: CASSQDGRGSLHGYTF. CDR3 nucleotides: TGCGCCAGCAGCCAAGACGGACGTGGGAGTTTACATGGCTACACCTTC.